The entry below gives a single T cell receptor (beta chain) sequence along with its context. The CDR3 contains 13 residues. Germline values: CDR1 KGHSH, CDR2 LQKENI. V gave up 3 bases and J gave up 5 bases, with 10 bases separating them. The sample belongs to a study of shared clonotypes between healthy human individuals. About 100 million PBMCs were counted before genomic DNA extraction. It was at deep level that the assay was run. Original handling: Filtering of immunoSEQ junctional sequences could not match full-length read filtering. The table came from immunoSEQ multiplex PCR; TCRdb's copy has only in-frame clones and leaves some out. The D gene and trimming were derived from the DNA, and the V and J assignments and clone size from that table. The sample lists hundreds of thousands of clones, more than 75% seen once, with 13% in the top ten.

The genes are TRBV18 and TRBJ2-5; D is uncertain. The sequence was collected from a middle-aged woman in good health. Some clones in this sample may be carry-over from other donors' samples. The sample consisted of PBMCs. In nucleotides, the CDR3 is TGTGCCAGCTCACCGAGTAACGTGGAGACCCAGTACTTC. Encoded protein: CASSPSNVETQYF. Variable domain in full (rest from reference TRBV18 and TRBJ2-5): NAGVMQNPRHLVRRRGQEARLRCSPMKGHSHVYWYRQLPEEGLKFMVYLQKENIIDESGMPKERFSAEFPKEGPSILRIQQVVRGDSAAYFCASSPSNVETQYFGPGTRLLVL.